The clone carrying this TCR beta chain appeared once. This entry belongs to a study of blood T cell repertoires in COVID-19. In the source study's methods: Estimation of nucleated cell counts relied on the amplification of reference gene primers. The data were produced by immunoSEQ multiplex PCR, yet TCRdb's version contains in-frame clones alone and is incomplete. Clone size and the V and J calls come from that table; the DNA yielded D and trimming. The sample carries over 200,000 clones, 75% to 90% recorded once. The ends were cut back, 4 bases at V and 8 bases at J, with 20 bases in the middle. The CDR3 extends over 16 amino acids. Per germline, CDR1 SGHVS and CDR2 FQNEAQ.

The chain combines TRBV7-8 with TRBJ1-4; TRBD1 is a possible D gene (6 bases). Sequencing input: peripheral blood. The clonotype originates from a woman in her 70s with active or convalescent COVID-19. The CDR3 protein is CASSSQSRTAREKLFF. In nucleotides, the CDR3 is TGTGCCAGCAGCTCCCAAAGCCGGACAGCTAGGGAAAAACTGTTTTTT.